A single sample is the source of the 30 T cell receptor beta chains below, sequenced in a study of cytomegalovirus exposure and HLA in healthy donors. Researchers ran the PCR with 60 Vbeta and 13 Jbeta primers. This table comes from immunoSEQ multiplex PCR, and its TCRdb copy is limited to in-frame clones, with some not included. The top ten clones hold over 0.8% of a sample with approximately 150,000 clones, approximately 71% of them seen once. The material sequenced was PBMCs. The origin of the receptors is an older woman in good health and CMV-seronegative.

V usage is TRBV6-5 and J usage is TRBJ1-5; 9 positions match TRBD1. The CDR3 sequence is 15 residues long. Trimming cost V 5 bases and J 2 bases; bases outside gene matches: 4. From germline, CDR1 is MNHEY and CDR2 SVGAGI. CDR3: CASSPQGAGNQPQHF. The CDR3 nucleotides are TGTGCCAGCAGTCCACAGGGGGCTGGCAATCAGCCCCAGCATTTT.

The chain combines TRBV27 with TRBJ2-1, with D possibly matching TRBD2 (6 bases). Germline CDR1 MNHEY, CDR2 SMNVEV (reference sequence). This CDR3 has 14 residues. The V and J ends lost 2 bases and 9 bases respectively, with 14 bases between them. The CDR3 protein is CASSLGPSATEQFF. Written as DNA, the CDR3 is TGTGCCAGCAGTTTAGGGCCTAGCGCGACTGAGCAGTTCTTC.

The chain uses TRBV7-6 and TRBJ1-6; D perhaps matches TRBD1 (6 bases). The CDR3 length is 15 residues. Trimming took 2 bases from V and 8 from J, leaving 13 bases between them. In germline, CDR1 is SGHVS, CDR2 FNYEAQ. The CDR3 region is CASSLYRAGDSPLHF. CDR3 nucleotides: TGTGCCAGCAGCTTATACAGGGCCGGGGATTCACCCCTCCACTTT. Full variable domain (remainder filled in from reference TRBV7-6 and TRBJ1-6): GAGVSQSPRYKVTKRGQDVALRCDPISGHVSLYWYRQALGQGPEFLTYFNYEAQQDKSGLPNDRFSAERPEGSISTLTIQRTEQRDSAMYRCASSLYRAGDSPLHFGNGTRLTVT.

The chain is built from TRBV28 and TRBJ1-2; D is perhaps TRBD1 (5 bases). Germline V gene lookup returns CDR1 MDHEN and CDR2 SYDVKM. The CDR3 is 13 amino acids. V dropped 4 bases and J dropped 4 bases, with 10 bases sitting between them. DNA for the CDR3: TGTGCCAGCAGTTGGGGGGGAGGCTATGGCTACACCTTC. This encodes CASSWGGGYGYTF.

The chain has TRBV7-3 and TRBJ2-2; no clear D. The V end lost 0 bases, the J end lost 6 bases, and 5 bases lay between the germline ends. CDR1 is SGHTA, CDR2 FQGTGA, per germline. The CDR3 sequence is 13 residues long. The CDR3 spells CASSLTRSGELFF. In nucleotides, the CDR3 is TGTGCCAGCAGCTTAACGCGGTCCGGGGAGCTGTTTTTT.

This clone is a singleton in its sample. The rearrangement links TRBV9 to TRBJ1-2; possibly TRBD1 for D (5 bases). The CDR3 has 15 amino acids. The V gene's germline CDR1 is SGDLS and CDR2 YYNGEE. V was trimmed by 0 bases and J by 6 bases, leaving 15 bases between them. CDR3 DNA sequence: TGTGCCAGCAGCGTAGGCGCAGGGCCATTGGATGGCTACACCTTC. It translates to CASSVGAGPLDGYTF.

The chain has TRBV9 and TRBJ2-7; 11 bases are a match to TRBD2. There are 15 residues in the CDR3. The V gene's germline CDR1 is SGDLS and CDR2 YYNGEE. V lost 3 bases to trimming and J lost 5 bases; unmatched junction nucleotides: 7. CDR3 nucleotide sequence: TGTGCCAGCAGCGGTAGCGGGAGGGCCGTCGACGAGCAGTACTTC. This sequence encodes CASSGSGRAVDEQYF.

The chain couples TRBV6-1 to TRBJ1-4; a possible D gene is TRBD1 (5 bases). The CDR3 loop spans 14 amino acids. Trimming removed 1 base from V and 6 bases from J, with 9 bases in between. Germline V CDR1 and CDR2: MNHNS, SASEGT. Here the CDR3 DNA reads TGTGCCAGCAGTGAAGGACAGATAGATGAAAAACTGTTTTTT. The encoded protein is CASSEGQIDEKLFF.

This clone appeared once. The V gene is TRBV6-4, the J gene TRBJ2-2; no clear D. CDR1 MRHNA and CDR2 SNTAGT come from the germline V gene. The CDR3 is 15 amino acids. Trimming cost V 2 bases and J 1 base, with 8 bases left between them. The CDR3 sequence: CASSDGQKNTGELFF. CDR3 coding DNA: TGTGCCAGCAGTGACGGGCAAAAGAACACCGGGGAGCTGTTTTTT.

The chain employs TRBV6-5 and TRBJ2-1, with D possibly TRBD2 on 6 matching bases. CDR3 size: 16 residues. Trimming shortened V by 2 bases and J by 7 bases, and 18 bases separated the two germline ends. Per the germline V gene, CDR1 is MNHEY and CDR2 is SVGAGI. The CDR3 nucleotides are TGTGCCAGCAGTTACCCCGTTGCGGGGAGAGTGAATGAGCAGTTCTTC. Translated, it gives CASSYPVAGRVNEQFF.

A remark on this clone: Other DNA sequences of this sample code for an identical CDR3. The chain couples TRBV4-1 to TRBJ1-4; D may be TRBD1 (5 bases). The CDR3 runs 16 residues. The V gene's germline CDR1 is MGHRA and CDR2 YSYEKL. Trimming shortened V by 2 bases and J by 5 bases, and 15 bases separated the two germline ends. The CDR3 DNA sequence: TGCGCCAGCAGCCAACCACCCAGGGATACGAATGAAAAACTGTTTTTT. Translated, it gives CASSQPPRDTNEKLFF.

The rearrangement joins TRBV11-2 to TRBJ2-5, with D possibly being TRBD2 (5 bases). The CDR3 runs to 13 residues. Trimming took 5 bases from V and 5 from J, leaving 12 bases between them. The V gene's germline CDR1 is SGHAT and CDR2 FQNNGV. CDR3 DNA sequence: TGTGCCAGCAGCGACCCGAGGGTTGAGACCCAGTACTTC. Its protein is CASSDPRVETQYF.

This clone was counted once. CDR3 DNA: TGTGCCAGCTCACCGAGGTTTAGCCAAGAGACCCAGTACTTC. It is translated as CASSPRFSQETQYF. The gene calls are TRBV18 and TRBJ2-5; D is ambiguous. CDR3 length: 14 amino acids. Germline CDR1 is KGHSH and CDR2 is LQKENI. V shed 3 bases and J shed 1 base, with 9 bases lying between them.

This clone was seen repeatedly, ten times or more. The genes are TRBV29-1 and TRBJ1-2; D is undetermined. The CDR3 has 13 residues. Germline CDR1 is SQVTM and CDR2 is ANQGSEA. Trimming took off 4 bases at V and 8 bases at J, with 17 bases between the two ends. The CDR3 is CSVVRTGIEGYTF. CDR3 sequence (DNA): TGCAGCGTTGTGCGGACGGGGATCGAAGGCTACACCTTC.

The gene calls are TRBV10-3 and TRBJ2-7; 7 nucleotides match TRBD1. This CDR3 region has 14 residues. CDR1 is ENHRY and CDR2 is SYGVKD in the germline V gene. The junction had 6 bases not matched to a gene; V was cut back by 3 bases and J by 4 bases. CDR3 DNA: TGTGCCATCAGTGATGGACAGGCCCTATACGAGCAGTACTTC. Amino acid sequence: CAISDGQALYEQYF.

The CDR3 is CASSSRQGANWNEQFF. The CDR3 DNA follows: TGTGCCAGCAGCTCCCGACAGGGGGCGAATTGGAATGAGCAGTTCTTC. This chain uses TRBV7-3 with TRBJ2-1; 10 bases agree with TRBD1. Trimming cost V 4 bases and J 7 bases; bases outside gene matches: 10. This CDR3 is built from 16 residues. Germline CDR1 is SGHTA and CDR2 is FQGTGA.

J is TRBJ1-1 and V is TRBV30; the D gene is possibly TRBD1 (5 bases). This CDR3 contains 15 residues. Trimming removed 0 bases at V and 1 base at J, with 12 bases between. Per germline, CDR1 GTSNPN and CDR2 SVGIG (reference sequence). Written as DNA, the CDR3 is TGTGCCTGGAGTGTGTTGGGGCATTGGAACACTGAAGCTTTCTTT. Translation: CAWSVLGHWNTEAFF. The complete variable domain, with remaining parts taken from reference TRBV30 and TRBJ1-1, reads SQTIHQWPATLVQPVGSPLSLECTVEGTSNPNLYWYRQAAGRGLQLLFYSVGIGQISSEVPQNLSASRPQDRQFILSSKKLLLSDSGFYLCAWSVLGHWNTEAFFGQGTRLTVV.

The chain carries TRBV6-4 and TRBJ2-1, with a tentative D call TRBD2 (6 bases). Trimming took 5 bases from V and 0 from J, leaving 11 bases between them. The CDR3 covers 15 residues. The germline CDR1 and CDR2 sequences are MRHNA and SNTAGT. The CDR3 protein is CASSISGSSYNEQFF. The DNA for the CDR3 is TGTGCCAGCAGTATTAGCGGCAGCTCCTACAATGAGCAGTTCTTC.

V usage is TRBV27 and J usage is TRBJ2-1; 9 bases match TRBD2. Germline assignment: CDR1 MNHEY and CDR2 SMNVEV (reference sequence). Trimming removed 2 bases from V and 1 base from J; junction bases left unmatched: 6. The CDR3 has 17 residues. The CDR3 DNA is TGTGCCAGCAGTTTAGTTAGCGGGAGTGGGTCCTACAATGAGCAGTTCTTC. Its protein is CASSLVSGSGSYNEQFF.

The chain joins TRBV4-2 to TRBJ1-2, with 7 bases fitting TRBD1. CDR3 length: 13 amino acids. Per germline, CDR1 LGHNA and CDR2 YNFKEQ. With V trimmed by 1 base and J by 8 bases, 4 bases remained unmatched. This CDR3 reads CASSQVTGPGYTF. The CDR3, as DNA: TGTGCCAGCAGCCAAGTGACAGGGCCCGGCTACACCTTC.

Regarding this clone: One end of the junction is discordant with germline, which a read error may explain. V and J are TRBV7-7 and TRBJ1-4; the D gene is possibly TRBD1 (5 bases). The CDR3 runs 15 residues. CDR1 is SSHAT, CDR2 FNYEAQ, per germline (reference sequence). CDR3 amino acids: CASSSTGGLNEKLFF. Here the CDR3 DNA reads TGTGCTAGCAGCTCGACCGGGGGACTTAATGAAAAACTGTTTTTT.

The chain links TRBV28 to TRBJ1-5; 7 nucleotides match TRBD1. The CDR3 length is 14 residues. Germline V gene data show CDR1 as MDHEN and CDR2 as SYDVKM. The J segment lost 5 bases and the V segment lost 2 bases, leaving 3 bases of the junction unmatched. The CDR3 reads CASSLPTGHQPQHF. Here the CDR3 DNA reads TGTGCCAGCAGTTTACCGACAGGGCATCAGCCCCAGCATTTT.

The chain has TRBV28 and TRBJ2-5, with 7 bases aligning to TRBD1. CDR3 length equals 12 residues. CDR1 and CDR2 from the germline V gene are MDHEN and SYDVKM. The J segment lost 5 bases and the V segment lost 8 bases, leaving 5 bases of the junction unmatched. This CDR3 is CASVGGVETQYF. The CDR3 bases are TGTGCCAGCGTAGGGGGCGTGGAGACCCAGTACTTC.

The J gene is TRBJ2-1, the V gene TRBV5-1; 11 bases map to TRBD2. The CDR3 runs 21 residues. V trimming: 4 bases; J trimming: 7 bases; junction bases outside the gene matches: 25. The germline gives CDR1 SGHRS, CDR2 YFSETQ. CDR3 sequence: CASSPRGVRGGRTSGPNEQFF. CDR3 nucleotides: TGCGCCAGCAGCCCTCGGGGGGTTCGGGGGGGGAGGACTAGCGGGCCGAATGAGCAGTTCTTC.

V gene TRBV2 combines with J gene TRBJ1-5, with 7 bases matching TRBD1. The CDR3 has 12 residues. V shed 8 bases and J 5 bases; nucleotides not matched to a gene: 3. Germline V gives CDR1 SNHLY, CDR2 FYNNEI. In DNA form, the CDR3 reads TGTGCCAGCGGAACAGGGGATCAGCCCCAGCATTTT. This codes for CASGTGDQPQHF.

V gene TRBV11-3 combines with J gene TRBJ2-1; 7 nucleotides match TRBD2. The germline V gene has CDR1 SGHNT and CDR2 YENEEA. There are 14 residues in the CDR3. J was trimmed by 7 bases and V by 0 bases; bases with no gene match: 3. The CDR3, as DNA: TGTGCCAGCAGCTTAGATAGGACTAGGAATGAGCAGTTCTTC. Its translation is CASSLDRTRNEQFF.

The chain joins TRBV27 to TRBJ1-5; weak D call: TRBD1 (6 bases). Germline CDR1 is MNHEY and CDR2 is SMNVEV (reference sequence). V lost 1 base and J lost 4, with 14 bases in between. The CDR3 is 16 residues long. CDR3 bases: TGTGCCAGCAGTTTATTTAAGGGAGGGGGAAATCAGCCCCAGCATTTT. Translating gives CASSLFKGGGNQPQHF.

This chain links TRBV4-1 with TRBJ2-2, with D possibly TRBD1 on 7 matching bases. The germline gives CDR1 MGHRA, CDR2 YSYEKL. The CDR3 loop spans 17 amino acids. V gave up 3 bases and J gave up 3 bases, with 17 bases separating them. The CDR3 reads CASSQLGRDRYTGELFF. In DNA form, the CDR3 reads TGCGCCAGCAGCCAGTTAGGGCGGGACAGATACACCGGGGAGCTGTTTTTT.

The V and J genes are TRBV28 and TRBJ2-7; no clear D. The V gene lost 2 bases and the J gene lost 6 bases, with 14 bases spanning the gap. Germline CDR1 is MDHEN and CDR2 is SYDVKM. CDR3 size: 14 residues. This CDR3 is CASSLRTRRGEQYF. The CDR3 region has the DNA TGTGCCAGCAGTTTAAGAACCCGGAGAGGCGAGCAGTACTTC.

The chain carries TRBV5-4 and TRBJ2-3; D is perhaps TRBD2 (5 bases). V dropped 4 bases and J dropped 0 bases, with 18 bases sitting between them. Germline V gene lookup returns CDR1 SGHNT and CDR2 YYREEE (reference sequence). CDR3 size: 17 residues. As DNA, the CDR3 is TGTGCCAGCAGCACCGTACCTAGGAGGAGTAGCACAGATACGCAGTATTTT. Translating it yields CASSTVPRRSSTDTQYF.